This TCR beta chain is drawn from a study of CD8 T cells in ankylosing spondylitis. Findings and caveats of the study: What seemed typical of ankylosing spondylitis blood was a TCR beta motif built from eight highly homologous variants. Reported data indicate significant enrichment of disease-linked clones within matched ankylosing spondylitis synovial fluid. The authors found the disease-linked clones to be CD8+ and relatively rare in peripheral blood.

Libraries of TCR beta came from quantitative 5'-RACE with molecular barcodes. One entry per CDR3 protein results from TCRdb running MiXCR on the 5' RACE reads. The sample yields roughly 180,000 distinct CDR3 sequences, under 15% seen once. About this clonotype itself: What it binds is unknown.

The sequenced material came from blood, either unsorted or a sorted T cell fraction (not recorded which). The receptor was isolated from a female donor with ankylosing spondylitis or in good health (not recorded which).

CDR3 protein: CASSPMASLHQSYNEQFF. For the CDR3, the DNA is TGTGCCAGCAGCCCGATGGCTAGTCTCCACCAATCTTACAATGAGCAGTTCTTC. The chain recombines TRBV9 with TRBJ2-1; no clear D gene. Per germline, CDR1 SGDLS and CDR2 YYNGEE. The CDR3 runs to 18 residues. Trimming pared 4 bases from V and 4 bases from J, leaving 24 bases between. Drawing the rest from reference TRBV9 and TRBJ2-1, the complete variable domain is DSGVTQTPKHLITATGQRVTLRCSPRSGDLSVYWYQQSLDQGLQFLIQYYNGEERAKGNILERFSAQQFPDLHSELNLSSLELGDSALYFCASSPMASLHQSYNEQFFGPGTRLTVL.